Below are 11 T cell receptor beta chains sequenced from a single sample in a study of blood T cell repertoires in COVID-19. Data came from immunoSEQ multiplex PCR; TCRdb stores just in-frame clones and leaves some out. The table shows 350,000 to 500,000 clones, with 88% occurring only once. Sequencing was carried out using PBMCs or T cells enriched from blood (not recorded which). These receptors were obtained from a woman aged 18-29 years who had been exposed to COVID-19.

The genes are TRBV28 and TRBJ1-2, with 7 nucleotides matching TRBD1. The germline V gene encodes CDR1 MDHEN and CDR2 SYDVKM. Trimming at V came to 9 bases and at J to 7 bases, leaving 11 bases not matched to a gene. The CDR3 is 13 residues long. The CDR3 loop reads CASYDRASFGYTF. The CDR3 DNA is TGTGCCAGTTACGACAGGGCCTCTTTTGGCTACACCTTC.

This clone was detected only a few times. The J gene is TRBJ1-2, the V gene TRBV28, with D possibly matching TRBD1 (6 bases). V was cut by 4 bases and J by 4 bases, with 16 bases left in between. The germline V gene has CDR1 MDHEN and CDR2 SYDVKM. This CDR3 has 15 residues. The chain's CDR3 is CASSSGDRGTYGYTF. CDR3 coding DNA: TGTGCCAGCAGTTCCGGGGATAGGGGGACCTATGGCTACACCTTC.

CDR3 nucleotide sequence: TGCAGCGTTGGTTCGGGGAGCGAGCAGTACTTC. Translated, it gives CSVGSGSEQYF. The gene calls are TRBV29-1 and TRBJ2-7, with D maybe TRBD2 (5 bases). Per the germline V gene, CDR1 is SQVTM and CDR2 is ANQGSEA. Trimming removed 4 bases at V and 6 bases at J, with 10 bases between. The CDR3 is 11 residues long.

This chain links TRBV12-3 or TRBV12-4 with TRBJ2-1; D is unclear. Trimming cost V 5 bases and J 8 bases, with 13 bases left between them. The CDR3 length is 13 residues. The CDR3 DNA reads TGTGCCAGCAGTCCCCTTAGATTCGATGAGCAGTTCTTC. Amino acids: CASSPLRFDEQFF.

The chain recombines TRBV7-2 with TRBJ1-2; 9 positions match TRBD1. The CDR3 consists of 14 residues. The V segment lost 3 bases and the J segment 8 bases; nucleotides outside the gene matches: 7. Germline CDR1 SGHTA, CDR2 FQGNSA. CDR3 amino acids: CASSFWTGAEGYTF. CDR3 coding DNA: TGTGCCAGCAGCTTTTGGACAGGGGCGGAGGGCTACACCTTC.

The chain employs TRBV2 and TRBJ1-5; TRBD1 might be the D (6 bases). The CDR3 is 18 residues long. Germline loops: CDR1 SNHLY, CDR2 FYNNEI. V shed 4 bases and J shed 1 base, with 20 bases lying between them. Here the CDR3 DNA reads TGTGCCAGCAGTGTAGGCCTGGGTGGGGGCAGGAGCAATCAGCCCCAGCATTTT. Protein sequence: CASSVGLGGGRSNQPQHF.

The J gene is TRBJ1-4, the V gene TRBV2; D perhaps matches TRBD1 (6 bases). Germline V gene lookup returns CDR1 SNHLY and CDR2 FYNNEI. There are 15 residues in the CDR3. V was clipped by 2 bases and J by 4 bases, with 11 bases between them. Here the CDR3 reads CASSELIGGNEKLFF. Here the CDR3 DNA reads TGTGCCAGCAGTGAATTAATAGGGGGTAATGAAAAACTGTTTTTT.

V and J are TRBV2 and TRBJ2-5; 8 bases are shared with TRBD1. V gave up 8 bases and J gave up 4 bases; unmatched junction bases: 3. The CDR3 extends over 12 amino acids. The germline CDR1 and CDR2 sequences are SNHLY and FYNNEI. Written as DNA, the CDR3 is TGTGCCAGCGGTGGACAGGGAGAGACCCAGTACTTC. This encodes CASGGQGETQYF.

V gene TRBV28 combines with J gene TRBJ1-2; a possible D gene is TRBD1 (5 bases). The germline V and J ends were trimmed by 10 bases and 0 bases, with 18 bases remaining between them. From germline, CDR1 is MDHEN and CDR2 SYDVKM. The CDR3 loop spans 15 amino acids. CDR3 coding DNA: TGTGCCACCCTGGGGGGAGGGCCTACTAACTATGGCTACACCTTC. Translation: CATLGGGPTNYGYTF.

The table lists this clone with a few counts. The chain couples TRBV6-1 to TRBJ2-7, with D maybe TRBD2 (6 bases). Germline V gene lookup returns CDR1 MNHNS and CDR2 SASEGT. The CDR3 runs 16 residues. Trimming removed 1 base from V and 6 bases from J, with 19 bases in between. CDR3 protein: CASSEEILSGAGEQYF. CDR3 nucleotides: TGTGCCAGCAGTGAAGAAATATTGAGCGGAGCGGGCGAGCAGTACTTC.

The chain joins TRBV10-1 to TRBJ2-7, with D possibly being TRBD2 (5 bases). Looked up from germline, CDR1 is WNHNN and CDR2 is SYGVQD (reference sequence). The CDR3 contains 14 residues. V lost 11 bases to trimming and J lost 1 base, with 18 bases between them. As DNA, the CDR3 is TGCGCCGGCCTCTTAGGACTGGGTTCCTACGAGCAGTACTTC. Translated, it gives CAGLLGLGSYEQYF.